Following are 19 T cell receptor beta chains from one sample sequenced in a study of regulatory T cells in long-lasting Graves disease. Libraries of TCR beta came from iRepertoire HTBI primers plus Arm-PCR of CDR3 regions. TCRdb independently ran MiXCR on the multiplex PCR reads; one entry per CDR3 protein. The sample contains about 400,000 distinct CDR3 sequences, around 21% of which appear only once. Time point specified: persistent/refractory GD, antithyroid drugs over 5 years with positive TRAb. PBMCs provided the RNA from which the TCR library was made. The sequences come from peripheral blood mononuclear cells (PBMCs), collected when the disease was refractory, from a patient treated with antithyroid drugs. The receptors were gathered from a female donor with Graves disease.

The rearrangement joins TRBV5-6 to TRBJ2-5; D assignment may be TRBD1 or TRBD2 (5 bases each). Germline V CDR1 and CDR2: SGHDT, YYEEEE. CDR3 size: 15 residues. Trimming stripped 3 bases from V and 1 base from J, with 13 bases between. The CDR3 spells CASSSGTEVQETQYF. The CDR3 DNA is TGTGCCAGCAGCTCAGGGACGGAAGTCCAAGAGACCCAGTACTTC.

V gene TRBV27 combines with J gene TRBJ2-7, with 12 bases fitting TRBD2. V shed 4 bases and J 6 bases; nucleotides not matched to a gene: 10. The CDR3 extends over 16 amino acids. Per the germline V gene, CDR1 is MNHEY and CDR2 is SMNVEV (reference sequence). The CDR3, as DNA: TGTGCCAGCAGTTCTCTACTAGCGGGAGGATCGGGCGAGCAGTACTTC. It codes for CASSSLLAGGSGEQYF.

This chain joins TRBV29-1 and TRBJ2-1; unclear D gene. Germline assignment: CDR1 SQVTM and CDR2 ANQGSEA. This CDR3 is 12 amino acids long. The V gene lost 4 bases and the J gene lost 10 bases, with 14 bases spanning the gap. CDR3 in amino acids: CSVAASGVEQFF. The DNA of the CDR3 is TGCAGCGTTGCGGCCTCCGGAGTAGAGCAGTTCTTC.

At least ten counts were recorded for this clonotype. This chain connects TRBV28 to TRBJ1-2, with 8 bases matching TRBD1. The CDR3 is 14 residues long. Germline assignment: CDR1 MDHEN and CDR2 SYDVKM. J was trimmed by 4 bases and V by 4 bases; bases with no gene match: 5. The CDR3 DNA is TGTGCCAGCAGTTACGGACAGGGAACCTATGGCTACACCTTC. Encoded protein: CASSYGQGTYGYTF.

The table lists this clonotype with many counts. The chain uses TRBV10-2 and TRBJ1-1, with a weak D call TRBD1 (6 bases). The ends were cut back, 5 bases at V and 1 base at J, with 8 bases in the middle. Germline CDR1 and CDR2: WSHSY and SAAADI. The CDR3 covers 13 residues. In nucleotides, the CDR3 is TGCGCCAGCAGTAGGGACAAGAACACTGAAGCTTTCTTT. It specifies CASSRDKNTEAFF.

This clonotype was counted at least ten times. The chain joins TRBV11-2 to TRBJ2-5; perhaps TRBD2 as D (5 bases). From germline, CDR1 is SGHAT and CDR2 FQNNGV. This CDR3 is built from 12 residues. V was cut by 6 bases and J by 5 bases, with 10 bases left in between. Written as DNA, the CDR3 is TGTGCCAGCAGGCTAGTAGCGGAGACCCAGTACTTC. It specifies CASRLVAETQYF.

The table lists this clonotype with many counts. The chain employs TRBV7-2 and TRBJ2-7; TRBD2 agrees at 8 bases. This CDR3 has 17 amino acids. Germline V gives CDR1 SGHTA, CDR2 FQGNSA. The ends lost 5 bases at V and 0 bases at J; junction bases unmatched: 12. CDR3: CASSLLSGGGSSYEQYF. In DNA, the CDR3 is TGTGCCAGCAGCCTACTTTCGGGCGGGGGGAGCTCCTACGAGCAGTACTTC.

This sequence joins TRBV6-2 or TRBV6-3 and TRBJ2-4; 7 bases line up with TRBD1. CDR3 length: 15 amino acids. With 1 base clipped from V and 3 bases from J, the junction kept 3 bases outside the gene matches. Per germline, CDR1 MNHEY and CDR2 SVGEGT. The CDR3 DNA reads TGTGCCAGCAGTTACTTAGGGACAGTCAAAAACATTCAGTACTTC. It is translated as CASSYLGTVKNIQYF.

The chain couples TRBV7-9 to TRBJ1-4; D is unresolved. The germline gives CDR1 SEHNR, CDR2 FQNEAQ (reference sequence). This CDR3 has 13 amino acids. V was clipped by 6 bases and J by 3 bases, with 8 bases between them. Here the CDR3 reads CASRVTANEKLFF. The CDR3 DNA is TGTGCCAGCAGGGTCACAGCTAATGAAAAACTGTTTTTT.

J is TRBJ1-2 and V is TRBV18, with D possibly being TRBD1 (6 bases). The germline V gene encodes CDR1 KGHSH and CDR2 LQKENI. Trimming removed 3 bases at V and 4 bases at J, with 12 bases between. The CDR3 is made up of 14 amino acids. CDR3 nucleotide sequence: TGTGCCAGCTCACCGCGGGGACAAACCTATGGCTACACCTTC. As protein: CASSPRGQTYGYTF.

This clonotype was seen more than once but under ten times. The chain joins TRBV30 to TRBJ2-7; 7 positions agree with TRBD2. The junction had 6 bases not matched to a gene; V was cut back by 2 bases and J by 2 bases. The CDR3 totals 14 residues. Per the germline V gene, CDR1 is GTSNPN and CDR2 is SVGIG (reference sequence). The CDR3 bases are TGTGCCTGGAGTCCGGGACTATCCCCCTACGAGCAGTACTTC. As protein: CAWSPGLSPYEQYF.

The chain uses TRBV9 and TRBJ2-7, with TRBD1 matching over 12 bases. The germline CDR1 and CDR2 sequences are SGDLS and YYNGEE. Unmatched junction bases numbered 5, after V lost 4 bases and J lost 3 bases. This CDR3 is built from 15 residues. CDR3 residues: CASSIGTGGYYEQYF. The DNA of the CDR3 is TGTGCCAGCAGCATAGGGACAGGGGGCTACTACGAGCAGTACTTC.

This clonotype appeared many times. The chain combines TRBV2 with TRBJ1-1; D might be TRBD1 (5 bases). The CDR3 runs to 16 residues. From germline, CDR1 is SNHLY and CDR2 FYNNEI. V dropped 4 bases and J dropped 5 bases, with 20 bases sitting between them. Written as DNA, the CDR3 is TGTGCCAGCAGTGGTGAGGGCTTCGGGGCGGATACTGAAGCTTTCTTT. As protein: CASSGEGFGADTEAFF.

In its sample, this clonotype was seen many times. A junction end diverges from the germline sequence, so it may reflect a read error. This chain connects TRBV12-3 or TRBV12-4 to TRBJ1-1; 9 nucleotides match TRBD1. CDR3 length: 15 residues. CDR3 coding DNA: TGTACCAGCAGTTTATCACAGGGGGCAGGAACTGAAGCTTTCTTT. Translation: CTSSLSQGAGTEAFF.

About this clonotype: A far larger clone is one nucleotide away, so this likely arose from a read error. The V and J genes are TRBV15 and TRBJ2-7, with 9 nucleotides matching TRBD1. The V gene end was trimmed by 5 bases and the J gene end by 1 base; junction bases not matched to a gene: 3. Germline V CDR1 and CDR2: LNHNV, YYDKDF (reference sequence). There are 14 residues in the CDR3. The CDR3 is CATSRDRVSYEQYF. Here the CDR3 DNA reads TGTGCCACCAGCCGGGACAGGGTTTCCTACGAGCAGTACTTC.

The rearrangement links TRBV4-3 to TRBJ1-1; D might be TRBD1 (5 bases). Germline loops: CDR1 LGHNA, CDR2 YSLEER. The CDR3 is 14 residues long. V was pared by 3 bases and J by 1 base, with 9 bases between. The CDR3 region has the DNA TGCGCCAGCAGCCAGCAAACAGGGAACACTGAAGCTTTCTTT. Translating gives CASSQQTGNTEAFF.

This clonotype was seen at least ten times. The CDR3 loop is CASSLLGSGEKLFF. CDR3 DNA sequence: TGTGCCAGCAGCTTGTTAGGGTCGGGCGAAAAACTGTTTTTT. This chain uses TRBV5-5 with TRBJ1-4; D is ambiguous. Trimming stripped 1 base from V and 8 bases from J, with 12 bases between. Looked up from germline, CDR1 is SGHKS and CDR2 is YYEKEE (reference sequence). CDR3 length equals 14 residues.

This clonotype was observed at least ten times. The chain has TRBV2 and TRBJ1-4; D remains ambiguous. V was clipped by 4 bases and J by 0 bases, with 9 bases between them. The CDR3 totals 15 residues. Germline assignment: CDR1 SNHLY and CDR2 FYNNEI. The CDR3 sequence is CASSVLRSTNEKLFF. CDR3 DNA: TGTGCCAGCAGTGTTCTCAGATCAACTAATGAAAAACTGTTTTTT.

This clonotype was counted at least ten times. The V and J genes are TRBV7-2 and TRBJ2-5; D ambiguous. This CDR3 is 14 amino acids long. Germline-derived CDR1 and CDR2 are SGHTA and FQGNSA. The V and J ends lost 1 base and 2 bases respectively, with 8 bases between them. CDR3 nucleotide sequence: TGTGCCAGCAGCTTAGTGACGGTTCAAGAGACCCAGTACTTC. It translates to CASSLVTVQETQYF.